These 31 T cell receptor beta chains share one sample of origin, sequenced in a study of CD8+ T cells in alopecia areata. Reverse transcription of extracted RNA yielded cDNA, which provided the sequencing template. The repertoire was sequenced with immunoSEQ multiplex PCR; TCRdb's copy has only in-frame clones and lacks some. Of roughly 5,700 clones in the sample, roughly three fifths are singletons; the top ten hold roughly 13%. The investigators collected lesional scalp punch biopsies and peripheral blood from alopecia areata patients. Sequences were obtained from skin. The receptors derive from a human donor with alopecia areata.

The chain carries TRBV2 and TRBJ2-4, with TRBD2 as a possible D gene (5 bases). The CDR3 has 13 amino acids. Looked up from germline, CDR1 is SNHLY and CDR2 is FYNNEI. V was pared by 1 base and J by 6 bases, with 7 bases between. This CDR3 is CASSEGAGNIQYF. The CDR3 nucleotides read TGTGCCAGCAGTGAAGGTGCGGGAAACATTCAGTACTTC.

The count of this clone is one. The CDR3, as DNA: TGTGCCAGCCGAGGGGACACAGATACGCAGTATTTT. It encodes CASRGDTDTQYF. This chain connects TRBV27 to TRBJ2-3, with D perhaps assigned TRBD1 or TRBD2 (5 bases each). The CDR3 runs 12 residues. CDR1 and CDR2 (germline): MNHEY, SMNVEV (reference sequence). The ends were cut back, 8 bases at V and 2 bases at J, with 8 bases in the middle.

The CDR3 protein is CASSSGPHEQYF. The CDR3, as DNA: TGTGCCAGCAGCTCTGGGCCCCACGAGCAGTACTTC. The chain is built from TRBV11-2 and TRBJ2-7; no definite D call. V gave up 4 bases and J gave up 5 bases, with 9 bases separating them. The length of the CDR3 is 12 residues. Germline CDR1 SGHAT, CDR2 FQNNGV.

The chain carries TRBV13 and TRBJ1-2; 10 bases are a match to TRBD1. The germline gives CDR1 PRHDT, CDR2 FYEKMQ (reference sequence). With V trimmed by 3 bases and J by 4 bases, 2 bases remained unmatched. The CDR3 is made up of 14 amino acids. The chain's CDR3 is CASSLTGGGYGYTF. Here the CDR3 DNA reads TGTGCCAGCAGCTTGACAGGGGGCGGCTATGGCTACACCTTC.

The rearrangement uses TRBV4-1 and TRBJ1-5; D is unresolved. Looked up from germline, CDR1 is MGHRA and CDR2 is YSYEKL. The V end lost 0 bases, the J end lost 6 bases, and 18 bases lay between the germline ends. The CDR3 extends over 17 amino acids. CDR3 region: CASSQDVRESGGQPQHF. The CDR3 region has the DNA TGCGCCAGCAGCCAAGATGTTCGGGAGTCTGGAGGTCAGCCCCAGCATTTT.

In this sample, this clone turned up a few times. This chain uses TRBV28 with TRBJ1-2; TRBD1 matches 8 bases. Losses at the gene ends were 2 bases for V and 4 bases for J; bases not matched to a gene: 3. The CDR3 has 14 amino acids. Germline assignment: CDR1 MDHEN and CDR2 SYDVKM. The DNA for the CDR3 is TGTGCCAGCAGTTTAATCACAGGGGGCTATGGCTACACCTTC. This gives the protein CASSLITGGYGYTF.

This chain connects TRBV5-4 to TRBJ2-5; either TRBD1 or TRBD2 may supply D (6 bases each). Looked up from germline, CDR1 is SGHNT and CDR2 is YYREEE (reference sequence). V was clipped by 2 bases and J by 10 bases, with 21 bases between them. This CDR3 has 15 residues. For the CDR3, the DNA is TGTGCCAGCAGCTTAGGAGGGGGTGATGCGGTTGGCCAGTACTTC. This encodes CASSLGGGDAVGQYF.

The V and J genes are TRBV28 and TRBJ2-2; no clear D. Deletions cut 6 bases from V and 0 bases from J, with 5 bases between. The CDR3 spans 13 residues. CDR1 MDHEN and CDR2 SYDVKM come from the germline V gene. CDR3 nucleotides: TGTGCCAGCAGGGGGACGAACACCGGGGAGCTGTTTTTT. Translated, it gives CASRGTNTGELFF.

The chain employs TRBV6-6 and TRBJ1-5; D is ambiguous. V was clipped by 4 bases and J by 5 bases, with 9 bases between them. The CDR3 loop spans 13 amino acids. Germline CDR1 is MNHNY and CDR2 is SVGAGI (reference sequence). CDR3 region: CASSSLAYQPQHF. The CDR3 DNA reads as TGTGCCAGCAGTTCTCTGGCTTATCAGCCCCAGCATTTT.

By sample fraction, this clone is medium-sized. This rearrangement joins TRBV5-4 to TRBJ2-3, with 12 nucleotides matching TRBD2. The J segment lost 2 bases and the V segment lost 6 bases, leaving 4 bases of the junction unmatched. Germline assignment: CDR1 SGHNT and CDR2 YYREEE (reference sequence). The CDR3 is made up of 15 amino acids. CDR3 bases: TGTGCCAGCACCAGGACTAGCGGGACCACAGATACGCAGTATTTT. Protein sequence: CASTRTSGTTDTQYF.

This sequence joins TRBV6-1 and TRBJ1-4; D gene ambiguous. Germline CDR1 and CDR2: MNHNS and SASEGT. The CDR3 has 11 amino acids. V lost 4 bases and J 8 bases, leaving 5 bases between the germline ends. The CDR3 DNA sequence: TGTGCCAGCAGTGTAGAGGAAAAACTGTTTTTT. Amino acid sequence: CASSVEEKLFF.

DNA of the CDR3: TGTGCCAGCAGCATCACAGGGATTCAGCCCCAGCATTTT. Its translation is CASSITGIQPQHF. V and J are TRBV11-2 and TRBJ1-5; weak D call: TRBD1 (6 bases). The CDR3 is 13 residues long. The germline gives CDR1 SGHAT, CDR2 FQNNGV. V was clipped by 5 bases and J by 6 bases, with 11 bases between them.

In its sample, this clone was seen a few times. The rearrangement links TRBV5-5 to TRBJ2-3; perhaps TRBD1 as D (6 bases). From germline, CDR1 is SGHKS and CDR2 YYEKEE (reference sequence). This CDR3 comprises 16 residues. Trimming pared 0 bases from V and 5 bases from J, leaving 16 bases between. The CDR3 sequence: CASSLASSPGQDTQYF. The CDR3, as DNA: TGTGCCAGCAGCTTGGCGTCTTCCCCGGGACAAGATACGCAGTATTTT.

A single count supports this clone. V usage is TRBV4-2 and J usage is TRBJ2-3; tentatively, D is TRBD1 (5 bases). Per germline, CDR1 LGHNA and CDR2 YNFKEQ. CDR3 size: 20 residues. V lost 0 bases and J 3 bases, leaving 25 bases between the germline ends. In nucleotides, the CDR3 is TGTGCCAGCAGCCAAGAGGGAAGGGTAGCAGGGATCGTTAGGACAGATACGCAGTATTTT. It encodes CASSQEGRVAGIVRTDTQYF.

Written as DNA, the CDR3 is TGTGCCAGCAGTTCCTTGAGCGGTAGCTCCTACAATGAGCAGTTCTTC. Its protein is CASSSLSGSSYNEQFF. The V call is TRBV28, the J call TRBJ2-1, with a weak D call TRBD2 (5 bases). This CDR3 spans 16 amino acids. Germline-derived CDR1 and CDR2 are MDHEN and SYDVKM. The V gene lost 4 bases and the J gene lost 0 bases, with 13 bases spanning the gap.

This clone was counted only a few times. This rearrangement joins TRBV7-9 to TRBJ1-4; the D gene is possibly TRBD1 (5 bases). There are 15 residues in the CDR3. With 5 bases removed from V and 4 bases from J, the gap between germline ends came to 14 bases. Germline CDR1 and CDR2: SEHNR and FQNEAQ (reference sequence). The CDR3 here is CASSHPGTGNEKLFF. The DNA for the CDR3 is TGTGCCAGCAGCCATCCAGGGACGGGTAATGAAAAACTGTTTTTT.

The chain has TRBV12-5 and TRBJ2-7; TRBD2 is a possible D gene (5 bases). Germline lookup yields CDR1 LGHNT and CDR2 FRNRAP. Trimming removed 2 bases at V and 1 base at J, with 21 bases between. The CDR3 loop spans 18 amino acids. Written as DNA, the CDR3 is TGTGCTAGTGGTTTGCCGTCAGAAGCGGTTCGAGGTTCCTACGAGCAGTACTTC. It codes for CASGLPSEAVRGSYEQYF. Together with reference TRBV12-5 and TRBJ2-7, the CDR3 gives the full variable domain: DARVTQTPRHKVTEMGQEVTMRCQPILGHNTVFWYRQTMMQGLELLAYFRNRAPLDDSGMPKDRFSAEMPDATLATLKIQPSEPRDSAVYFCASGLPSEAVRGSYEQYFGPGTRLTVT.

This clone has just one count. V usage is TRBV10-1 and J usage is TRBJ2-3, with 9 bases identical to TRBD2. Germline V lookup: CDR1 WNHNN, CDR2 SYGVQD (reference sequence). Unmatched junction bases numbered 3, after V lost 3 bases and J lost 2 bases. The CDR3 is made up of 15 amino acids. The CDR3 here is CASSESGGPTDTQYF. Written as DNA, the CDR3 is TGCGCCAGCAGTGAAAGCGGGGGGCCCACAGATACGCAGTATTTT.

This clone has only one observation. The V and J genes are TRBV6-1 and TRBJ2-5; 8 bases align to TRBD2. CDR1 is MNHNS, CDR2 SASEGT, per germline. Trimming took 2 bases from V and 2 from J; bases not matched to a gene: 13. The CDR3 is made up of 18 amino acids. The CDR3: CASSEFRFIAGRQETQYF. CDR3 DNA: TGTGCCAGCAGTGAATTTCGGTTTATAGCGGGAAGGCAAGAGACCCAGTACTTC.

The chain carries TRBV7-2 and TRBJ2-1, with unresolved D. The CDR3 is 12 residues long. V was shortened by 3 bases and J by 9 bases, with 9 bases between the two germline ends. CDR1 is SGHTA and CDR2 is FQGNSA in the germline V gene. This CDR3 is CASSLGMTEQFF. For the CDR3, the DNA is TGTGCCAGCAGCTTGGGGATGACTGAGCAGTTCTTC.

CDR3 sequence: CASSRVGAVNTEAFF. The CDR3 nucleotides read TGTGCCAGCAGTCGCGTGGGGGCGGTGAACACTGAAGCTTTCTTT. The rearrangement links TRBV27 to TRBJ1-1; D may be TRBD1 (6 bases). Germline CDR1 and CDR2: MNHEY and SMNVEV (reference sequence). With 5 bases removed from V and 0 bases from J, the gap between germline ends came to 13 bases. The length of the CDR3 is 15 residues.

CDR3 protein: CAWNGRLRGTEAFF. The CDR3 coding sequence is TGTGCCTGGAATGGACGGCTTCGTGGGACTGAAGCTTTCTTT. The chain recombines TRBV30 with TRBJ1-1; the D is unclear. Germline V gene data show CDR1 as GTSNPN and CDR2 as SVGIG (reference sequence). Trimming removed 4 bases at V and 5 bases at J, with 17 bases between. The CDR3 contains 14 residues. Complete variable domain (other parts from reference TRBV30 and TRBJ1-1): SQTIHQWPATLVQPVGSPLSLECTVEGTSNPNLYWYRQAAGRGLQLLFYSVGIGQISSEVPQNLSASRPQDRQFILSSKKLLLSDSGFYLCAWNGRLRGTEAFFGQGTRLTVV.

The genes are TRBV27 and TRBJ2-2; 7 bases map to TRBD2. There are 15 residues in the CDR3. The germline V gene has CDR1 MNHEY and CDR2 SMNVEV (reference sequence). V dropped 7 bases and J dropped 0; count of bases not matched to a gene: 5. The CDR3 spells CASKTSDPNTGELFF. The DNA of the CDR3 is TGTGCCAGCAAAACTAGCGACCCGAACACCGGGGAGCTGTTTTTT.

The CDR3 is CAISLGWEGEQYF. The CDR3 region has the DNA TGTGCCATCAGTTTAGGGTGGGAAGGCGAGCAGTACTTC. The V gene is TRBV10-3, the J gene TRBJ2-7, with unresolved D. The germline V and J ends were trimmed by 5 bases and 6 bases, with 14 bases remaining between them. This CDR3 spans 13 amino acids. CDR1 is ENHRY, CDR2 SYGVKD, per germline.

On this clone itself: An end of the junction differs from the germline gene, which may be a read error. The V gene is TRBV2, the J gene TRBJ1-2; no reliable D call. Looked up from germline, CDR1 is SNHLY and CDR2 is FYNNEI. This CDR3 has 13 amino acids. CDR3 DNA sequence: TGTGCCAGCAGTGAAGGGCAGAGCTATGACTACACCTTC. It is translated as CASSEGQSYDYTF.

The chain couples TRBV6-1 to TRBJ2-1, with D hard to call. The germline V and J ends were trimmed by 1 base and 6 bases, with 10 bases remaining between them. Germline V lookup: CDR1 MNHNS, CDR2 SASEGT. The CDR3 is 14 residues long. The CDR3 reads CASSEVGLPNEQFF. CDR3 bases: TGTGCCAGCAGTGAAGTTGGGCTACCCAATGAGCAGTTCTTC.

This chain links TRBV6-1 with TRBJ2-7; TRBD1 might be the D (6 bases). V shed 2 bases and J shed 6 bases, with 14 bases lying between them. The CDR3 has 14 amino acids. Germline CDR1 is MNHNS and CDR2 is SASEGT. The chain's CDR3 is CASSEFGDTSEQYF. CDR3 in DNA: TGTGCCAGCAGTGAATTCGGGGACACCTCCGAGCAGTACTTC.

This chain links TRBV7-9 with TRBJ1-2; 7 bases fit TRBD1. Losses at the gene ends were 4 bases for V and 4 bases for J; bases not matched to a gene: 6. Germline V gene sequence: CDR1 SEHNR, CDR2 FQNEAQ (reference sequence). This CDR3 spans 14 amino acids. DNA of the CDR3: TGTGCCAGCAGCTCGTCCGGGACAGCCTATGGCTACACCTTC. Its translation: CASSSSGTAYGYTF.

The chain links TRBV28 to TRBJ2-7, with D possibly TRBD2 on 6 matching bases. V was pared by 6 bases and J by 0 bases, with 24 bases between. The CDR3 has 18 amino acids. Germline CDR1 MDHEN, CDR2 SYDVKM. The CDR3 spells CASRWGRAGTLSSYEQYF. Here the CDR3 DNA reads TGTGCCAGCAGATGGGGACGAGCGGGCACGCTCTCCTCCTACGAGCAGTACTTC.

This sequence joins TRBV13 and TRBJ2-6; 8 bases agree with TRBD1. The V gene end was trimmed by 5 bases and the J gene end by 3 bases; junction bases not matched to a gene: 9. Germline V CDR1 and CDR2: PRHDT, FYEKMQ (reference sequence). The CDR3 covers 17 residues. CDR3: CASSRTAGGGGANVLTF. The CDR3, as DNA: TGTGCCAGCAGCAGAACTGCAGGGGGCGGTGGGGCCAACGTCCTGACTTTC. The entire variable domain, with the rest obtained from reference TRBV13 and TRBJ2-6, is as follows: AAGVIQSPRHLIKEKRETATLKCYPIPRHDTVYWYQQGPGQDPQFLISFYEKMQSDKGSIPDRFSAQQFSDYHSELNMSSLELGDSALYFCASSRTAGGGGANVLTFGAGSRLTVL.

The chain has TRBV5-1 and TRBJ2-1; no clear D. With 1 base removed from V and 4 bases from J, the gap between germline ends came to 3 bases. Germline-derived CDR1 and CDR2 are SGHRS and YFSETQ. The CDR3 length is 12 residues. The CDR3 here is CASSLQYNEQFF. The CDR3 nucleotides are TGCGCCAGCAGCTTGCAGTACAATGAGCAGTTCTTC.